The 27 T cell receptor beta chains given below trace back to one sample, sequenced in a study of blood T cells in healthy people across ages. A sample-barcoded 5' primer and a J-beta primer mix were used in a second PCR of about 7 to 12 cycles. TCRdb re-called the 5' RACE reads through MiXCR, storing one row per CDR3 protein. The sample lists 780,000 or so distinct CDR3 sequences; about 61% were seen once. The source material was blood. Receptors were obtained from a man aged 40-50 years in good health.

J is TRBJ1-1 and V is TRBV6-1; D is unclear. Germline assignment: CDR1 MNHNS and CDR2 SASEGT. Trimming removed 1 base at V and 4 bases at J, with 13 bases between. There are 15 residues in the CDR3. As DNA, the CDR3 is TGTGCCAGCAGTGAAGGTCCTTCGGCAGGCACTGAAGCTTTCTTT. Translating gives CASSEGPSAGTEAFF.

This clonotype has only a few counts. V usage is TRBV4-2 and J usage is TRBJ2-7; no reliable D call. The CDR3 is 12 residues long. CDR1 and CDR2 (germline): LGHNA, YNFKEQ. V shed 5 bases and J shed 6 bases, with 11 bases lying between them. Here the CDR3 DNA reads TGTGCCAGCAGCACACATGTCATCGAGCAGTACTTC. Its translation is CASSTHVIEQYF.

This clonotype turned up a few times. In nucleotides, the CDR3 is TGTGCCAGCAGTTCCATGACAGATACGCAGTATTTT. This translates into CASSSMTDTQYF. The V and J genes are TRBV27 and TRBJ2-3; D gene unclear. This CDR3 comprises 12 residues. Looked up from germline, CDR1 is MNHEY and CDR2 is SMNVEV (reference sequence). Between the trimmed V and J ends, which lost 4 bases and 3 bases, there was a span of 5 bases.

The genes are TRBV27 and TRBJ2-4; no clear D gene. This CDR3 contains 13 residues. Germline assignment: CDR1 MNHEY and CDR2 SMNVEV (reference sequence). Trimming took 3 bases from V and 13 from J, leaving 16 bases between them. The CDR3 DNA sequence: TGTGCCAGCAGTTTCCTCCCGTCCGCTGAGCAGTACTTC. Its translation is CASSFLPSAEQYF.

This chain joins TRBV28 and TRBJ2-4; 14 nucleotides agree with TRBD2. Judging by the DNA end, TRBJ2-5 fits better; the J call may be wrong. The CDR3 has 16 residues. Germline V gene lookup returns CDR1 MDHEN and CDR2 SYDVKM. CDR3 in amino acids: CASSPGLAGGSETQYF. The CDR3 coding sequence is TGTGCCAGCAGTCCCGGACTAGCGGGGGGCAGTGAGACCCAGTACTTC.

A single count supports this clonotype. V gene TRBV20-1 combines with J gene TRBJ1-1; 11 bases are shared with TRBD1. V dropped 3 bases and J dropped 12; count of bases not matched to a gene: 9. CDR3 length: 13 residues. Germline values: CDR1 DFQATT, CDR2 SNEGSKA (reference sequence). CDR3: CSASPGGTGGTFF. As DNA, the CDR3 is TGCAGTGCTAGCCCCGGCGGGACAGGGGGAACTTTCTTT.

Comment on this clonotype: A junction end diverges from the germline sequence, so it may reflect a read error. The chain joins TRBV12-3 or TRBV12-4 to TRBJ2-7; D unresolved. This CDR3 region has 15 residues. The CDR3 here is CTSSRRWGSSYEQYF. The CDR3 DNA follows: TGTACCAGCAGCCGAAGGTGGGGAAGCTCCTACGAGCAGTACTTC.

The CDR3 loop is CASKAGPQVHQPQHF. The CDR3 bases are TGTGCCAGCAAGGCTGGACCGCAAGTACATCAGCCCCAGCATTTT. This rearrangement joins TRBV4-2 to TRBJ1-5; D is uncertain. There are 15 residues in the CDR3. The V end was cut by 7 bases, the J end by 5 bases, with 18 bases between. Germline-derived CDR1 and CDR2 are LGHNA and YNFKEQ.

V and J are TRBV12-3 or TRBV12-4 and TRBJ1-5; TRBD1 matches at 8 bases. The CDR3 spans 15 residues. The V segment lost 6 bases and the J segment 6 bases; nucleotides outside the gene matches: 10. The CDR3 nucleotides are TGTGCCAGCAGCCTGGGACAGGTAGCTTCTCAGCCCCAGCATTTT. This codes for CASSLGQVASQPQHF.

V gene TRBV4-2 combines with J gene TRBJ2-3; D is unresolved. The V end lost 0 bases, the J end lost 4 bases, and 20 bases lay between the germline ends. This CDR3 spans 18 amino acids. Germline CDR1 LGHNA, CDR2 YNFKEQ. The CDR3 loop is CASSQDFIAHGSPDTQYF. The CDR3 nucleotides read TGTGCCAGCAGCCAAGATTTTATCGCTCATGGGTCCCCAGATACGCAGTATTTT.

This clonotype has just a few counts. The chain combines TRBV2 with TRBJ2-5; D is unresolved. Germline assignment: CDR1 SNHLY and CDR2 FYNNEI. Between the trimmed V and J ends, which lost 1 base and 4 bases, there was a span of 7 bases. The CDR3 is 13 amino acids. The CDR3 sequence: CASSEGGGETQYF. CDR3 sequence (DNA): TGTGCCAGCAGTGAAGGAGGCGGAGAGACCCAGTACTTC.

The chain employs TRBV20-1 and TRBJ2-7, with 9 bases lining up with TRBD1. Per the germline V gene, CDR1 is DFQATT and CDR2 is SNEGSKA (reference sequence). V lost 2 bases and J lost 3; bases outside the gene matches: 2. The CDR3 is 13 residues long. CDR3 region: CSARWDRDYEQYF. The CDR3 coding sequence is TGCAGTGCTAGATGGGACAGGGACTACGAGCAGTACTTC.

This clonotype appeared a few times. The chain employs TRBV25-1 and TRBJ2-7; TRBD1 matches 9 bases. The better agreement between TRBJ2-5 and the DNA end casts doubt on the J call. The CDR3 loop spans 15 amino acids. CDR1 and CDR2 (germline): MGHDK, SYGVNS. For the CDR3, the DNA is TGTGCCAGCAGTGATCAACAGGGGGCGGTGGAGACCCAGTACTTC. Amino acid sequence: CASSDQQGAVETQYF.

The chain employs TRBV18 and TRBJ2-3; perhaps TRBD2 as D (6 bases). Deletions cut 4 bases from V and 2 bases from J, with 10 bases between. Germline assignment: CDR1 KGHSH and CDR2 LQKENI. The CDR3 length is 14 residues. CDR3 DNA: TGTGCCAGCTCACTCGGGGGAAACACAGATACGCAGTATTTT. Translating gives CASSLGGNTDTQYF.

The chain uses TRBV7-2 and TRBJ2-5; D is unclear. The end of the DNA is better explained by TRBJ2-7, so the J call may be wrong. The germline V gene encodes CDR1 SGHTA and CDR2 FQGNSA. The CDR3 has 12 amino acids. The CDR3 DNA reads TGTGCCAGCAGCTCCCAAGCCCCCGAGCAGTACTTC. Translated, it gives CASSSQAPEQYF.

The rearrangement joins TRBV4-1 to TRBJ2-7; 9 bases are a match to TRBD1. The CDR3 covers 15 residues. In germline, CDR1 is MGHRA, CDR2 YSYEKL. After removal of 1 base from V and 5 bases from J, the junction contained 6 bases not matched to a gene. Written as DNA, the CDR3 is TGCGCCAGCAGCCAAGGACAGGGGGATTACGACGAGCAGTACTTC. This encodes CASSQGQGDYDEQYF.

The V and J genes are TRBV24-1 and TRBJ2-5; 7 nucleotides agree with TRBD1. The trim removed 5 bases at V and 5 bases at J, leaving 10 bases unmatched. CDR3 size: 15 residues. Germline lookup yields CDR1 KGHDR and CDR2 SFDVKD. The CDR3 region has the DNA TGTGCCACCAGTGGGACAGGCTCGTCCACGGAGACCCAGTACTTC. The encoded protein is CATSGTGSSTETQYF.

This clonotype was detected once. The chain combines TRBV5-1 with TRBJ1-1, with 8 bases matching TRBD1. Trimming cost V 0 bases and J 8 bases; bases outside gene matches: 9. Germline loops: CDR1 SGHRS, CDR2 YFSETQ. The CDR3 runs 15 residues. CDR3 amino acids: CASSLDSGGELEAFF. As DNA, the CDR3 is TGCGCCAGCAGCTTGGATTCAGGGGGCGAGCTGGAAGCTTTCTTT.

V and J are TRBV20-1 and TRBJ2-4; D call uncertain. The J call could be wrong; TRBJ2-7 is a better fit for the DNA end. The CDR3 is 15 residues long. Germline loops: CDR1 DFQATT, CDR2 SNEGSKA (reference sequence). Written as DNA, the CDR3 is TGCAGTGCTAGAGATAATCTACAATCCTCCTACGAGCAGTACTTC. Translating it yields CSARDNLQSSYEQYF.

The table lists this clonotype with a few counts. The rearrangement links TRBV11-3 to TRBJ2-1; TRBD2 matches at 12 bases. Germline loops: CDR1 SGHNT, CDR2 YENEEA. The V segment lost 3 bases and the J segment 4 bases; nucleotides outside the gene matches: 4. CDR3 size: 16 residues. CDR3 sequence: CASSFPSGRVYNEQFF. As DNA, the CDR3 is TGTGCCAGCAGCTTCCCTAGCGGGAGGGTTTACAATGAGCAGTTCTTC. The full variable domain, completed using reference TRBV11-3 and TRBJ2-1, is EAGVVQSPRYKIIEKKQPVAFWCNPISGHNTLYWYLQNLGQGPELLIRYENEEAVDDSQLPKDRFSAERLKGVDSTLKIQPAELGDSAVYLCASSFPSGRVYNEQFFGPGTRLTVL.

The chain uses TRBV10-3 and TRBJ1-2, with 9 bases lining up with TRBD1. Trimming removed 9 bases from V and 6 bases from J; junction bases left unmatched: 14. This CDR3 region has 15 residues. Germline CDR1 ENHRY, CDR2 SYGVKD. The CDR3 is CAILEAGQGVHGYTF. The CDR3 DNA reads as TGTGCCATACTTGAAGCGGGACAGGGCGTTCATGGCTACACCTTC.

V and J are TRBV9 and TRBJ2-5; D is possibly TRBD1 or TRBD2 (5 bases each). Germline V lookup: CDR1 SGDLS, CDR2 YYNGEE. The V end was cut by 0 bases, the J end by 2 bases, with 17 bases between. The CDR3 totals 17 residues. As DNA, the CDR3 is TGTGCCAGCAGCGTAGGAGGGAGAATGGGGGAACAAGAGACCCAGTACTTC. This codes for CASSVGGRMGEQETQYF. Based on the CDR3 plus reference TRBV9 and TRBJ2-5, the full variable domain is DSGVTQTPKHLITATGQRVTLRCSPRSGDLSVYWYQQSLDQGLQFLIQYYNGEERAKGNILERFSAQQFPDLHSELNLSSLELGDSALYFCASSVGGRMGEQETQYFGPGTRLLVL.

This chain links TRBV10-3 with TRBJ2-1; the D gene is possibly TRBD1 (5 bases). Germline V CDR1 and CDR2: ENHRY, SYGVKD. V was pared by 6 bases and J by 3 bases, with 12 bases between. The CDR3 loop spans 14 amino acids. The CDR3 sequence: CAIRVDRYYNEQFF. The CDR3 DNA reads TGTGCCATCAGAGTCGACAGATACTACAATGAGCAGTTCTTC.

V is TRBV6-2 or TRBV6-3 and J is TRBJ2-5, with 7 bases aligning to TRBD1. There are 18 residues in the CDR3. The J segment lost 1 base and the V segment lost 2 bases, leaving 13 bases of the junction unmatched. CDR1 is MNHEY, CDR2 SVGEGT, per germline. Here the CDR3 reads CASSYGHARGPSQETQYF. The CDR3 DNA sequence: TGTGCCAGCAGTTACGGTCATGCAAGGGGGCCCAGCCAAGAGACCCAGTACTTC.

The chain has TRBV20-1 and TRBJ2-5; D remains unclear. This CDR3 is built from 13 residues. V shed 3 bases and J shed 1 base, with 9 bases lying between them. Germline values: CDR1 DFQATT, CDR2 SNEGSKA (reference sequence). The CDR3, as DNA: TGCAGTGCTAGTGGAAGGGTCCAAGAGACCCAGTACTTC. The encoded protein is CSASGRVQETQYF.

The chain links TRBV9 to TRBJ2-5; TRBD2 matches 8 bases. V dropped 4 bases and J dropped 2; count of bases not matched to a gene: 7. The CDR3 has 15 residues. The germline V gene encodes CDR1 SGDLS and CDR2 YYNGEE. The CDR3 DNA reads as TGTGCCAGCAGCTCGGCGGGAGGAAATCAAGAGACCCAGTACTTC. It encodes CASSSAGGNQETQYF.

The gene calls are TRBV10-3 and TRBJ2-5, with 14 bases fitting TRBD2. This CDR3 region has 15 residues. The junction had 0 bases not matched to a gene; V was cut back by 4 bases and J by 2 bases. Germline assignment: CDR1 ENHRY and CDR2 SYGVKD. CDR3 sequence reads: CAISGLAGGQETQYF. CDR3 bases: TGTGCCATCAGTGGACTAGCGGGAGGGCAAGAGACCCAGTACTTC.